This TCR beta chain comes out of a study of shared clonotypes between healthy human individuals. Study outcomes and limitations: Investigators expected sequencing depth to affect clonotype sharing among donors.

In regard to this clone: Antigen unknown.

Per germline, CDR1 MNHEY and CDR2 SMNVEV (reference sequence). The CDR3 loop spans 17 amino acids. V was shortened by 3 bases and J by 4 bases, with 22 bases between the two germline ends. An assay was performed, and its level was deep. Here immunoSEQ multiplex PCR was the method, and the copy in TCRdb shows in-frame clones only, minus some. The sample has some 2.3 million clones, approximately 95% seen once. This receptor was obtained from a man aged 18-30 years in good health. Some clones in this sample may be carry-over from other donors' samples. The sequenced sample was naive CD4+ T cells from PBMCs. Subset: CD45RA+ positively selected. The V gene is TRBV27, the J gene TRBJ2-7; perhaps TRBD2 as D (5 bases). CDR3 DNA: TGTGCCAGCAGTTTGGACCATCGGACTCTACCCGGGTACGAGCAGTACTTC. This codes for CASSLDHRTLPGYEQYF.